This T cell receptor beta chain came from a study of shared clonotypes between healthy human individuals. The V and J ends lost 4 bases and 4 bases, in that order; junction bases with no gene match: 6. Germline-derived CDR1 and CDR2 are MNHNY and SVGAGI (reference sequence). This CDR3 spans 15 amino acids. Sequencing was performed with immunoSEQ multiplex PCR; in TCRdb, only in-frame clones are kept and a portion is missing. The sample includes a few million clones, about 92% of them seen just once. V usage is TRBV6-6 and J usage is TRBJ1-3; 8 bases line up with TRBD1. The TCR originated in a man between 18 and 35 years old in good health. Sequenced material: naive CD4+ T cells sorted from blood. Subset given: CD45RA+ positively selected. CDR3 nucleotides: TGTGCCAGCAGTTCTCAGGACAGGGCCGGAAACACCATATATTTT. This codes for CASSSQDRAGNTIYF.